Included here is one T cell receptor beta chain sequence, with context. No antigen is known for it. The data stem from a study of identical twins. Findings and limits, study-wide: Cord blood beta clonotypes present at high abundance carried fewer insertions; no such pattern appeared in memory repertoires.

Trimming cost V 6 bases and J 3 bases, with 18 bases left between them. The CDR3 has 16 residues. TCRdb re-called the 5' RACE reads with MiXCR, one entry per CDR3 protein. The data hold hundreds of thousands of distinct CDR3 sequences, with roughly 7% observed a single time. This same sample was also taken into another study, of yellow fever vaccine responses in identical twins.

What was sequenced was memory (CD45RO+) T cells sorted from blood. The chain links TRBV23-1 to TRBJ2-1, with no clear D. TRBV23-1 is marked as an open reading frame, function uncertain. The TCR sequence derives from a woman under 30 in good health. CDR3 sequence reads: CASSSGRQTVYNEQFF. The CDR3 nucleotides are TGCGCCAGCAGCTCCGGGCGGCAAACGGTCTACAATGAGCAGTTCTTC.